This T cell receptor (beta chain) was recorded in a study of cytomegalovirus exposure and HLA in healthy donors (dated by TCRdb to about 2017). For context, the study as a whole: An earlier analysis of some 550 of the donors reported roughly 270 Gb of sequence data and around 120 million unique TCR beta sequences from 150 million to 200 million T cells. The study profiled the T cell repertoires of under 700 subjects by immunosequencing and related them to cytomegalovirus serostatus. An earlier analysis of some 500 of the donors applied high-throughput TCR beta sequencing to assess whether each TCR beta V gene segment acted as functional or pseudogenic. Typing coverage differed by locus: A, B, C, DRB1 and DQB1 were typed in about 629-640 donors, DQA1 in 522, DPA1 in some 610, and DPB1 in 400 to 490. On average, around 240,000 unique TCR beta nucleotide sequences were sequenced per donor among 398 genotyped donors of the cohort, with around 19% of those sequences being non-productive. Genome-wide SNP genotypes for about 65% of the roughly 700 donors were used in a later genetic analysis, which treated that subset as a discovery cohort. High-throughput TCR immunosequencing, statistical association of individual TCRs with disease status, and machine learning were combined to predict cytomegalovirus infection status. The study aimed to test whether signatures of past pathogen exposure could be identified by cataloging public T cell receptors. HLA typing included class I and class II loci at four-digit resolution. Of the approximately 400 genotyped donors, roughly 76% were placed in the genetic ancestry cluster associated with self-reported Caucasian donors. Along with the approximately 600-subject first cohort, a separate validation cohort of over a hundred different subjects was used. Every discovery cohort repertoire had been produced on one sequencing platform. The later analysis used no new phenotypic data to find candidate immune exposures, relying instead on TCR beta sequences and their occurrence across donors. A later analysis re-analyzed previously published TCR beta repertoires from 666 donors and added high-resolution HLA genotyping to study TCR occurrence patterns. An early release that covered several hundred HLA-typed donors contained approximately 300 gigabases of sequencing data and about 84 million unique TCR sequences. Alongside the repertoire data, information on donor age, sex, ethnicity and CMV serostatus was compiled. Several DR-DQ haplotypes were handled as single units for association and clustering because linkage in the cohort was strong.

As regards this clone: What antigen it recognizes has not been identified. No much larger clone is present one base from it, and per-base qualities are unavailable.

The CDR3 contains 11 residues, cysteine and phenylalanine counted. Only the CDR3 portion is preserved as DNA: 33 bases, with reading frame beginning at the first base. V loses 7 bases, J loses 4 bases, and the germline ends lie 7 bases apart. CDR1 is given as DFQATT and CDR2 as SNEGSKA, both from the germline V gene (reference sequence). The investigation overall reported the following: A further reported finding was that TCR beta sequences accurately predicted the HLA-A and HLA-B alleles for most subjects in the first cohort. In an earlier analysis of roughly 560 of the donors, most TCR beta V segments were observed in productive rearrangements about 90% or about 30% of the time, broadly matching IMGT annotations. In both the original and validation cohorts, the classifier was reported to diagnose cytomegalovirus status with high specificity and sensitivity. In this cohort, only TCR beta chains were sequenced, and detectable features were limited by the absence of alpha or paired-chain data. A few of the identified cytomegalovirus-associated TCR beta chains were confirmed in vitro to be specific for cytomegalovirus antigens. The only immune exposure information available for the cohort was CMV serostatus. Most CMV-associated TCR beta chains appeared to be HLA-restricted in a later analysis, and the HLA associations seemed to be driven largely by CMV exposure. Sequencing depth was assumed to be roughly uniform across donors in the presence/absence analyses, though that assumption may not hold. About 17 rarely observed V segments, including chromosome 9 orphons, were excluded from the earlier analysis of several hundred of the donors because counts were too low. The study gave a list of some 150 TCR beta chains associated with cytomegalovirus. In a later genetic analysis, fewer N-insertions in productive TCRs were reported among donors in an Asian-associated ancestry cluster than the approximately 630-donor mean. A later analysis found that TCR association rates varied across HLA loci, with DRB1 alleles showing the most associated TCRs and HLA-C alleles the fewest. Because HLA typing was missing for some donors at each locus, association tests included only the typed subset. In a later genetic analysis, a missense DCLRE1C variant was associated with V-gene and J-gene trimming of TCR beta chains, and the association was replicated in an independent cohort. Some IMGT-functional V segments, including TRBV6-2 and TRBV6-3, could not be told apart with the 87-base-pair reads, so those segments were excluded. The authors suggested that the approach could potentially be extended to other disease states and immunological phenotypes. Specific HLA alleles were associated with 15,000 to 20,000 TCR beta sequences at a false discovery rate of 0.05 in a later analysis. In a later analysis, HLA-associated TCR beta chains showed more clonal expansion and lower generation probabilities than non-associated chains that were equally common. According to a later analysis, parvovirus B19, influenza, CMV and Epstein-Barr virus appeared linked to several top co-occurrence clusters. A group of highly shared sequence variants was considered likely to be a technical artifact of the sequencing pipeline. While some public TCRs were present in many individuals, most TCR sequences turned up only very rarely across donors. When HLA alleles, especially DR and DQ, strongly co-occurred, attributing TCR associations to individual alleles was difficult. Linkage disequilibrium might explain the correlated functional status among segregating V segments, but an unknown experimental factor could not be ruled out.

Libraries were constructed by the immunoSEQ multiplex PCR assay. For the multiplex PCR, a mixture combining 60 forward primers for TCR Vbeta segments and 13 reverse primers for TCR Jbeta segments was used. The CDR3 region of rearranged TCR beta genes was amplified from genomic DNA by a multiplex PCR assay. The Illumina HiSeq System was used to sequence the amplified TCR beta libraries as 87-base-pair reads. As for the authors' bioinformatics: Across the 600 to 700 repertoires, a later analysis counted tens of millions of unique TCR beta chains, roughly 11 million of which were shared by at least two donors. To remove PCR and sequencing errors, raw reads were error-corrected and collapsed into unique sequences using a nearest-neighbor algorithm that merged closely related sequences. V, D and J gene segments were assigned by aligning CDR3 sequences to IMGT reference sequences. Each retained sequence needed at least a six-nucleotide match to both a V gene segment and a J gene segment. A rearrangement counted as productive if the CDR3 had no stop codons and remained in frame with V and J, and every other rearrangement counted as non-productive. Following IMGT convention, CDR3 was defined as the stretch from the second conserved V-encoded cysteine up to the conserved J-encoded phenylalanine. The earlier analysis of some 540 of the donors excluded any sequence lacking an unambiguous match to a single V gene segment. In an earlier analysis of 450 to 700 of the donors, V segments were called functional above 56.7% productive rearrangements and were called segregating when the between-donor standard deviation exceeded 5%. A statistical classification framework was developed to diagnose cytomegalovirus status using the catalog of TCR beta chain sequences. In a later analysis, V and J genes were assigned by comparing TCR nucleotide sequences against IMGT/GENE-DB human TR gene sequences. In a later analysis, CDR3 sequences and most-parsimonious VDJ recombination scenarios were assigned using the TCRdist pipeline. In a later analysis, each TCR beta chain was defined by its CDR3 amino acid sequence together with its V-gene family, and reads lacking a unique V-gene family were excluded. A later analysis removed 550 to 650 highly shared, low-generation-probability nucleotide sequences to deal with suspected cross-contamination and a sequencing artifact. A later analysis calculated a clonal expansion index for each public chain from normalized within-repertoire ranks of inferred template counts. Generation probabilities in a later analysis came from a VDJ recombination model fitted to out-of-frame rearrangements, and those results were checked against IGoR. Hypergeometric tests were used in a later analysis to score TCR-TCR, TCR-HLA and TCR-CMV co-occurrence, with a repertoire-size bias correction applied to the TCR pairs. To estimate false discovery rates, a later analysis permuted the HLA or CMV assignments 20 times. In a later analysis, co-occurring TCRs were grouped using DBSCAN, and TCRdist sequence similarity was added for clustering within HLA-allele-positive subsets. Co-occurrence clustering excluded repertoires with fewer than 30,000 or more than 120,000 public chains, plus five with anomalous nucleotide sharing. Entries here come from immuneACCESS through TCRdb and include only in-frame sequences with V and J called. Some clones fail to appear in such tables; in the studies checked, an unresolved V gene covers under half of the shortfall, and the cause of the remainder is unknown. V and J calls plus clone size are reproduced from that table; the DNA served to infer D and trimming. The table for this sample lists roughly 140,000 clones; about 80% of them were counted only once. Under 4.5% of the sample is taken by the ten largest.

In total, roughly 670 healthy bone marrow donors made up the cohort. All cohort members were sampled while nominally healthy, although unrecorded immune exposures were likely present. The donor tested CMV seropositive, placing the donor among the 310 or so seropositive members of the cohort. Each donor provided a peripheral blood sample, and peripheral blood mononuclear cells were used for TCR beta sequencing. The Qiagen DNeasy Blood Extraction Kit was used to extract genomic DNA from the blood cell samples. In this chain, TRBV20-1 is recombined with TRBJ1-4; no D gene can be assigned with confidence. Sequencing used PBMCs. The receptor's source is a man aged 35-49 years in good health and CMV-seropositive. Here is the DNA: TGCAGTGTTAGTCTTAATGAAAAACTGTTTTTT. This sequence encodes CSVSLNEKLFF.